Below, 12 T cell receptor beta chains from the same sample are listed, as sequenced in a study of CXCR3-negative and CXCR3-positive naive CD8 T cells. The study's findings and limits: Naive cells with CXCR3 showed TRB CDR3s that were more hydrophobic than those in CXCR3-negative naive cells.

5' RACE with UMI labels generated the TRB cDNA libraries. TCRdb re-called the 5' RACE reads; one entry per CDR3 protein, DNA not given. The sample data list 150,000 to 170,000 distinct CDR3 sequences. Their recognized antigens are unknown. Sequencing used naive CXCR3+ CD8+ T cells from blood. Subset reported: CD45RO-CCR7+CD27+CD95- naive CD8+ T cells expressing CXCR3 (TNR3+). These receptor sequences come from a human donor in good health. Some clones in this sample may be carry-over from other donors' samples.

V gene TRBV4-3 combines with J gene TRBJ2-3; the D call of TRBD1 rests on TCRdb alone, since no DNA is present to check it. The CDR3 contains 17 residues. CDR1 is LGHNA and CDR2 is YSLEER in the germline V gene. CDR3 amino acids: CASSQDFSGGRTDTQYF.

This rearrangement joins TRBV19 to TRBJ2-7; the D call of TRBD1 rests on TCRdb alone, since no DNA is present to check it. In germline, CDR1 is LNHDA, CDR2 SQIVND (reference sequence). The CDR3 is 15 amino acids. The CDR3 sequence is CASSPTGPIPYEQYF.

The chain carries TRBV7-9 and TRBJ2-7; TCRdb names TRBD1, which stays unverified in the absence of DNA. The germline V gene has CDR1 SEHNR and CDR2 FQNEAQ (reference sequence). CDR3 length equals 15 residues. CDR3 sequence reads: CASSPWTGYGYEQYF.

V and J are TRBV3-1 and TRBJ1-1; TCRdb designates TRBD1, a call that cannot be tested without DNA. This CDR3 contains 13 residues. CDR1 LGHDT and CDR2 YNNKEL come from the germline V gene (reference sequence). This CDR3 reads CASAWTLNTEAFF.

The rearrangement links TRBV10-3 to TRBJ1-2. This CDR3 comprises 17 residues. Looked up from germline, CDR1 is ENHRY and CDR2 is SYGVKD. The chain's CDR3 is CATLGYHLDVDGHGYTF.

The rearrangement joins TRBV29-1 to TRBJ2-7. Per the germline V gene, CDR1 is SQVTM and CDR2 is ANQGSEA. The CDR3 contains 12 residues. The CDR3 loop reads CSVVVRAYEQYF.

The CDR3 loop reads CASSFLGSEETQYF. This chain uses TRBV7-9 with TRBJ2-5. Germline V gives CDR1 SEHNR, CDR2 FQNEAQ (reference sequence). This CDR3 comprises 14 residues. The variable domain in full, completed from reference TRBV7-9 and TRBJ2-5, reads DTGVSQNPRHKITKRGQNVTFRCDPISEHNRLYWYRQTLGQGPEFLTYFQNEAQLEKSRLLSDRFSAERPKGSFSTLEIQRTEQGDSAMYLCASSFLGSEETQYFGPGTRLLVL.

The genes are TRBV12-3 or TRBV12-4 and TRBJ2-7; TCRdb selects TRBD2, and the lack of DNA leaves this call unchecked. The CDR3 has 14 amino acids. CDR3 residues: CASSSPLAWYKQYF.

The chain is built from TRBV4-1 and TRBJ2-3; the D gene TCRdb calls, TRBD2, cannot be checked with no DNA. Germline V lookup: CDR1 MGHRA, CDR2 YSYEKL. The CDR3 runs 17 residues. CDR3 residues: CASSQALVRGPTDTQYF.

This chain connects TRBV11-2 to TRBJ2-1; TCRdb selects TRBD2, and the lack of DNA leaves this call unchecked. The germline V gene encodes CDR1 SGHAT and CDR2 FQNNGV. This CDR3 comprises 12 residues. CDR3 amino acids: CASSPLAGEQFF. Using reference TRBV11-2 and TRBJ2-1 for the parts outside the CDR3, the full variable domain is EAGVAQSPRYKIIEKRQSVAFWCNPISGHATLYWYQQILGQGPKLLIQFQNNGVVDDSQLPKDRFSAERLKGVDSTLKIQPAKLEDSAVYLCASSPLAGEQFFGPGTRLTVL.

The chain joins TRBV13 to TRBJ2-1; TCRdb designates TRBD2, a call that cannot be tested without DNA. Germline assignment: CDR1 PRHDT and CDR2 FYEKMQ (reference sequence). This CDR3 spans 13 amino acids. CDR3 residues: CASSARGPNEQFF.

V usage is TRBV15 and J usage is TRBJ1-6. The CDR3 has 17 residues. From germline, CDR1 is LNHNV and CDR2 YYDKDF (reference sequence). This chain's CDR3 is CATSNNYPGPYNSPLHF.